This TCR beta chain is drawn from a study of blood T cell repertoires in COVID-19. Study overall: The origin of the acute and convalescent COVID-19 samples was the United States, Italy and Spain. In each case, the material was cDNA or gDNA derived from T cells, B-cell-depleted T cells, or PBMCs.

Original processing methods: Estimated nucleated cell counts came from reference gene primer amplification. TCRdb's table, derived via immunoSEQ multiplex PCR, lists solely in-frame clones and lacks some. The V and J calls and clone size were taken over from that table, and D and trimming were inferred from the DNA. The sample yields about 230,000 clones, 86% seen once. V shed 3 bases and J 2 bases; nucleotides not matched to a gene: 12. Germline values: CDR1 LNHNV, CDR2 YYDKDF (reference sequence). This CDR3 comprises 18 residues. Material for sequencing was peripheral blood. This TCR was recovered from a man aged 50 to 60 with COVID-19, enrolled during active disease. The chain joins TRBV15 to TRBJ1-2; TRBD1 aligns across 10 bases. The CDR3 sequence is CATSSLGDRGLGNYGYTF. For the CDR3, the DNA is TGTGCCACCAGCAGTCTGGGGGACAGGGGTTTAGGAAACTATGGCTACACCTTC.